The next 15 T cell receptor beta chains were all read from a single sample in a study of blood T cells in healthy people across ages. Using a J-beta primer mix together with a sample-barcoded 5' primer, a second PCR was run for about 6 to 11 cycles. Each CDR3 protein is one row after TCRdb ran MiXCR on the 5' RACE reads. The table lists 800,000 or so distinct CDR3 sequences, roughly 25% of them singletons, with approximately 4% in the top ten. This same sample was also taken into another study, of T cells of mothers and their children.

The sample taken for sequencing was blood. These receptors all come from a boy aged 10-17 years in good health.

The V call is TRBV5-6, the J call TRBJ2-2; D is uncertain. CDR3 length: 12 residues. V shed 7 bases and J shed 6 bases, with 10 bases lying between them. Germline lookup yields CDR1 SGHDT and CDR2 YYEEEE. In DNA, the CDR3 is TGTGCCAGCGGCATTGGGCCCGGGGAGCTGTTTTTT. Amino acids: CASGIGPGELFF. Full variable domain (missing parts from reference TRBV5-6 and TRBJ2-2): DAGVTQSPTHLIKTRGQQVTLRCSPKSGHDTVSWYQQALGQGPQFIFQYYEEEERQRGNFPDRFSGHQFPNYSSELNVNALLLGDSALYLCASGIGPGELFFGEGSRLTVL.

V and J are TRBV11-2 and TRBJ2-6; D is possibly TRBD1 (6 bases). The germline V and J ends were trimmed by 5 bases and 0 bases, with 32 bases remaining between them. Germline V gives CDR1 SGHAT, CDR2 FQNNGV. The CDR3 has 23 amino acids. Here the CDR3 DNA reads TGTGCCAGCAGCGGCCGACTTCCAGCAATCGGAACAGGGTCGCTCTCTGGGGCCAACGTCCTGACTTTC. This translates into CASSGRLPAIGTGSLSGANVLTF.

This chain connects TRBV5-1 to TRBJ2-1; 9 nucleotides align to TRBD2. This CDR3 spans 16 amino acids. With 1 base clipped from V and 6 bases from J, the junction kept 8 bases outside the gene matches. Looked up from germline, CDR1 is SGHRS and CDR2 is YFSETQ. CDR3 loop: CASSLFAGGPFNEQFF. The CDR3 coding sequence is TGCGCCAGCAGCTTGTTCGCGGGAGGGCCGTTCAATGAGCAGTTCTTC.

The chain joins TRBV20-1 to TRBJ2-5; tentatively, D is TRBD2 (5 bases). The closer fit of TRBJ2-7 to the DNA end suggests the J call may be wrong. Germline loops: CDR1 DFQATT, CDR2 SNEGSKA (reference sequence). This CDR3 has 12 residues. The CDR3 is CSGSSNSDEQYF. The DNA of the CDR3 is TGCAGTGGCAGTAGTAATAGCGACGAGCAGTACTTC.

V gene TRBV5-1 combines with J gene TRBJ1-1, with D tentatively TRBD1 (6 bases). The CDR3 runs 13 residues. Germline-derived CDR1 and CDR2 are SGHRS and YFSETQ. V was clipped by 5 bases and J by 2 bases, with 10 bases between them. As DNA, the CDR3 is TGCGCCAGCAGAAGGACAGATAACACTGAAGCTTTCTTT. Encoded protein: CASRRTDNTEAFF.

J is TRBJ1-1 and V is TRBV7-2; the match to TRBD1 covers 7 bases. Germline V gives CDR1 SGHTA, CDR2 FQGNSA. With V trimmed by 3 bases and J by 10 bases, 5 bases remained unmatched. The CDR3 runs to 12 residues. The CDR3 region has the DNA TGTGCCAGCAGCTTCCGACAGGGAGCAGCTTTCTTT. Translating gives CASSFRQGAAFF.

The chain is built from TRBV28 and TRBJ2-7, with 8 bases lining up with TRBD1. V trimming: 1 base; J trimming: 1 base; junction bases outside the gene matches: 3. This CDR3 is 15 amino acids long. Looked up from germline, CDR1 is MDHEN and CDR2 is SYDVKM. The CDR3 nucleotides are TGTGCCAGCAGTTTATATGGGACAGGTTCCTACGAGCAGTACTTC. Translation gives CASSLYGTGSYEQYF.

J is TRBJ2-5 and V is TRBV4-3; 8 positions match TRBD2. The J call is uncertain, as TRBJ2-1 better fits the DNA end. The CDR3 has 17 amino acids. Germline CDR1 and CDR2: LGHNA and YSLEER. Written as DNA, the CDR3 is TGCGCCAGCAGCCAAGAATCATCCAGCGGGAGCAGAGGTGAGCAGTTCTTC. It translates to CASSQESSSGSRGEQFF.

The CDR3 loop is CASSETGTGIREPQHF. For the CDR3, the DNA is TGTGCCAGCAGCGAGACCGGGACAGGGATACGCGAACCCCAGCATTTT. The chain joins TRBV27 to TRBJ1-5; 9 bases fit TRBD1. CDR3 size: 16 residues. Per germline, CDR1 MNHEY and CDR2 SMNVEV (reference sequence). Trimming cost V 6 bases and J 10 bases; bases outside gene matches: 16.

This clonotype was counted only a few times. The V and J genes are TRBV11-2 and TRBJ1-5, with D perhaps TRBD1 (6 bases). Germline values: CDR1 SGHAT, CDR2 FQNNGV. CDR3 size: 14 residues. V was trimmed by 6 bases and J by 2 bases, leaving 11 bases between them. The DNA of the CDR3 is TGTGCCAGCAGTCGAGGGGGAGGCAATCAGCCCCAGCATTTT. This sequence encodes CASSRGGGNQPQHF.

The chain is built from TRBV5-4 and TRBJ2-5; D ambiguous. Germline V gene data show CDR1 as SGHNT and CDR2 as YYREEE (reference sequence). The ends were cut back, 2 bases at V and 3 bases at J, with 8 bases in the middle. The CDR3 contains 13 residues. In DNA, the CDR3 is TGTGCCAGCAGCTTTTTCGGCAAAGAGACCCAGTACTTC. This translates into CASSFFGKETQYF.

The sample holds a few counts of this clonotype. This rearrangement joins TRBV28 to TRBJ2-7; 7 nucleotides align to TRBD1. The CDR3 contains 17 residues. V lost 4 bases and J lost 0; bases outside the gene matches: 12. The germline V gene has CDR1 MDHEN and CDR2 SYDVKM. The DNA for the CDR3 is TGTGCCAGCAGTTCGATACCAACAGGGGTCGGCTCCTACGAGCAGTACTTC. It encodes CASSSIPTGVGSYEQYF.

The sample holds a few counts of this clonotype. A read error is possible here, since a much larger clone lies one base away. The V call is TRBV6-5, the J call TRBJ2-7; 7 nucleotides match TRBD1. Trimming removed 2 bases from V and 3 bases from J; junction bases left unmatched: 1. CDR3 length equals 13 residues. From germline, CDR1 is MNHEY and CDR2 SVGAGI. The CDR3, as DNA: TGTGCCAGCAGTTACGGGACAGACTACGAGCAGTACTTC. As protein: CASSYGTDYEQYF.

The genes are TRBV20-1 and TRBJ2-7, with 11 bases aligning to TRBD2. This CDR3 is 13 amino acids long. V dropped 4 bases and J dropped 7; count of bases not matched to a gene: 6. CDR1 is DFQATT and CDR2 is SNEGSKA in the germline V gene (reference sequence). In DNA, the CDR3 is TGCAGTGCTAAGGCACTAGCGGGAGTTGAGCAGTACTTC. This encodes CSAKALAGVEQYF.

The V and J genes are TRBV20-1 and TRBJ1-1; D call uncertain. Germline values: CDR1 DFQATT, CDR2 SNEGSKA (reference sequence). The CDR3 contains 10 residues. CDR3 region: CIVSNTEAFF. The CDR3 DNA sequence: TGCATTGTATCGAACACTGAAGCTTTCTTT.